The 12 T cell receptor beta chains below were found in one sample sequenced in a study of OX40 agonist ivuxolimab in advanced cancers. Clones were sequenced by immunoSEQ multiplex PCR, and TCRdb holds only the in-frame ones, with some missing. The sample includes around 80,000 clones, over 75% of them seen just once. Sequenced material: CD4+ or CD8+ T cells sorted from blood, taken in a trial of the OX40 agonist ivuxolimab. The receptors derive from an adult with an advanced solid tumor such as melanoma, head and neck, liver or kidney cancer.

The V gene is TRBV5-1, the J gene TRBJ2-1; 12 nucleotides match TRBD2. Germline loops: CDR1 SGHRS, CDR2 YFSETQ. Trimming removed 0 bases from V and 9 bases from J; junction bases left unmatched: 4. The CDR3 runs to 15 residues. DNA of the CDR3: TGCGCCAGCAGCTTGGAGACTAGCGGGAGTCCTGAGCAGTTCTTC. As protein: CASSLETSGSPEQFF.

This CDR3 reads CAISAGANVLTF. In DNA form, the CDR3 reads TGTGCCATCAGTGCTGGGGCCAACGTCCTGACTTTC. This chain uses TRBV10-3 with TRBJ2-6; no firm D call. V lost 4 bases and J 2 bases, leaving 0 bases between the germline ends. CDR1 and CDR2 (germline): ENHRY, SYGVKD. The CDR3 is made up of 12 amino acids.

Only one count was recorded for this clone. The rearrangement uses TRBV6-4 and TRBJ2-5; D remains unclear. The DNA end is more similar to TRBJ2-7, so the J call may be wrong. CDR3 length: 15 amino acids. Germline loops: CDR1 MRHNA, CDR2 SNTAGT. Here the CDR3 reads CASTYSAPWSREQYF. The CDR3 DNA is TGTGCCAGCACCTACTCCGCCCCGTGGAGTCGCGAGCAGTACTTC.

DNA for the CDR3: TGTGCCAGCAGCGGGGGAGGGACCAGCACAGATACGCAGTATTTT. Its translation is CASSGGGTSTDTQYF. The chain links TRBV9 to TRBJ2-3, with 7 bases fitting TRBD2. Per the germline V gene, CDR1 is SGDLS and CDR2 is YYNGEE. CDR3 length: 15 residues. With 3 bases clipped from V and 0 bases from J, the junction kept 4 bases outside the gene matches.

This clone was observed once. CDR3 DNA sequence: TGTGCCACCGAAACAGGGTCCCAAGAGACCCAGTACTTC. It yields the protein CATETGSQETQYF. This sequence joins TRBV10-3 and TRBJ2-5, with D perhaps matching TRBD1 (6 bases). The V gene lost 10 bases and the J gene lost 1 base, with 13 bases spanning the gap. From germline, CDR1 is ENHRY and CDR2 SYGVKD. The CDR3 totals 13 residues.

The gene calls are TRBV10-3 and TRBJ2-1, with a possible D match to TRBD1 (7 bases). The CDR3 contains 14 residues. Trimming removed 11 bases from V and 7 bases from J, with 21 bases in between. Germline V gene data show CDR1 as ENHRY and CDR2 as SYGVKD. CDR3 sequence (DNA): TGTGCCGCAGGGGGACTCCTTGGCCTGAATGAGCAGTTCTTC. This gives the protein CAAGGLLGLNEQFF.

The V call is TRBV5-1, the J call TRBJ2-1, with D possibly TRBD2 on 6 matching bases. V was shortened by 0 bases and J by 8 bases, with 12 bases between the two germline ends. The CDR3 has 14 residues. Per germline, CDR1 SGHRS and CDR2 YFSETQ. The CDR3 sequence: CASSLAGGLDEQFF. In DNA, the CDR3 is TGCGCCAGCAGCTTGGCCGGGGGTTTGGATGAGCAGTTCTTC. The full variable domain, its missing parts supplied by reference TRBV5-1 and TRBJ2-1, is KAGVTQTPRYLIKTRGQQVTLSCSPISGHRSVSWYQQTPGQGLQFLFEYFSETQRNKGNFPGRFSGRQFSNSRSEMNVSTLELGDSALYLCASSLAGGLDEQFFGPGTRLTVL.

The chain has TRBV5-5 and TRBJ2-3; 9 nucleotides align to TRBD1. V lost 4 bases, J lost 3 bases, and 3 bases stayed unmatched. The length of the CDR3 is 14 residues. The germline gives CDR1 SGHKS, CDR2 YYEKEE (reference sequence). CDR3 loop: CASSQGQGTDTQYF. CDR3 nucleotides: TGTGCCAGCAGCCAGGGACAGGGAACAGATACGCAGTATTTT.

The chain uses TRBV4-2 and TRBJ2-7; 7 bases align to TRBD2. The V gene end was trimmed by 0 bases and the J gene end by 6 bases; junction bases not matched to a gene: 2. CDR3 size: 13 residues. CDR1 is LGHNA and CDR2 is YNFKEQ in the germline V gene. The CDR3: CASSQEGGLEQYF. In nucleotides, the CDR3 is TGTGCCAGCAGCCAAGAGGGAGGGCTCGAGCAGTACTTC.

In its sample, this clone was seen once. V is TRBV28 and J is TRBJ2-3, with D tentatively TRBD1 (7 bases). This CDR3 is built from 13 residues. Per germline, CDR1 MDHEN and CDR2 SYDVKM. Between the trimmed V and J ends, which lost 6 bases and 6 bases, there was a span of 13 bases. CDR3: CASREGAWDTQYF. The CDR3 region has the DNA TGTGCCAGCAGGGAGGGGGCTTGGGATACGCAGTATTTT. Full variable domain (outside the CDR3, taken from reference TRBV28 and TRBJ2-3): DVKVTQSSRYLVKRTGEKVFLECVQDMDHENMFWYRQDPGLGLRLIYFSYDVKMKEKGDIPEGYSVSREKKERFSLILESASTNQTSMYLCASREGAWDTQYFGPGTRLTVL.

This chain links TRBV11-2 with TRBJ1-3; 7 bases are a match to TRBD1. V shed 5 bases, J shed 0 bases, and the junction held 4 bases outside the gene matches. The CDR3 totals 15 residues. CDR1 SGHAT and CDR2 FQNNGV come from the germline V gene. CDR3 DNA sequence: TGTGCCAGCAGCCGGGGACAGTCCTCTGGAAACACCATATATTTT. It encodes CASSRGQSSGNTIYF.

The J gene is TRBJ2-7, the V gene TRBV28; D is possibly TRBD1 or TRBD2 (6 bases each). CDR1 is MDHEN and CDR2 is SYDVKM in the germline V gene. This CDR3 has 14 amino acids. Between the trimmed V and J ends, which lost 2 bases and 5 bases, there was a span of 13 bases. This chain's CDR3 is CASSLTQGGHEQYF. The CDR3 DNA reads as TGTGCCAGCAGTTTAACACAGGGAGGACACGAGCAGTACTTC.